Listed below are T cell receptor beta chains from one sample, sequenced in a study of blood T cells in healthy people across ages. TCRdb processed the 5' RACE reads anew with MiXCR; each CDR3 protein has one entry. Counted here are 700,000 to 950,000 distinct CDR3 sequences, 43% occurring once; the ten biggest clones make up less than 25%. The sample taken for sequencing was blood. These receptors came from a woman aged 60-70 years in good health. Both conserved end residues are part of each CDR3. The D gene is left open where the match is weak. Size is stated for part of the rows, as once, few or many counts, or as a class when the clone is expanded.

abundance | d_gene | j_gene | v_gene | CDR3aa | CDR3nt
- | - | TRBJ2-5 | TRBV29-1 | CSVSATSQETQYF | TGCAGCGTCTCTGCAACATCCCAAGAGACCCAGTACTTC
- | TRBD1 | TRBJ1-1 | TRBV20-1 | CSTRQGRTEAFF | TGCAGTACCCGACAGGGCCGCACTGAAGCTTTCTTT
- | - | TRBJ1-2 | TRBV10-3 | CAISELPHEGYTF | TGTGCCATCAGTGAATTACCCCACGAGGGCTACACCTTC
- | - | TRBJ1-5 | TRBV5-1 | CASSPEPLMGNQPQHF | TGCGCCAGCAGCCCCGAGCCTCTAATGGGCAATCAGCCCCAGCATTTT
once | TRBD2 | TRBJ2-5 | TRBV29-1 | CSGSGGLQETQYF | TGCAGCGGGAGCGGGGGGCTCCAAGAGACCCAGTACTTC
- | TRBD2 | TRBJ2-1 | TRBV18 | CASSPLAGGVPYNEQFF | TGTGCCAGCTCGCCACTAGCGGGAGGGGTGCCCTACAATGAGCAGTTCTTC
- | TRBD1 | TRBJ1-2 | TRBV12-3/TRBV12-4 | CASSPDRKHYGYTF | TGTGCCAGCAGCCCGGACAGGAAACACTATGGCTACACCTTC
few | TRBD1 | TRBJ2-7 | TRBV11-2 | CASSIDRGQRSYF | TGTGCCAGCAGCATCGACAGGGGGCAGCGCTCGTACTTC
many | TRBD2 | TRBJ2-3 | TRBV12-3/TRBV12-4 | CASRSSGGRTQYF | TGTGCCAGCAGGTCTAGCGGGGGGCGCACGCAGTATTTT
- | TRBD1 | TRBJ1-6 | TRBV20-1 | CSARKDREPLHF | TGCAGTGCTAGAAAGGACAGGGAACCCCTCCACTTT
- | - | TRBJ2-5 | TRBV7-9 | CASSGQYNEQYF | TGTGCCAGCAGCGGACAGTACAATGAGCAGTACTTC
- | - | TRBJ1-6 | TRBV3-1 | CASSHRESPLHF | TGTGCCAGCAGCCATCGGGAATCACCCCTCCACTTT
- | - | TRBJ2-5 | TRBV5-1 | CASSFRGVETQYF | TGCGCCAGCAGCTTCAGAGGGGTAGAGACCCAGTACTTC
few | - | TRBJ2-1 | TRBV20-1 | CSASRGPYNEQFF | TGCAGTGCTAGCCGGGGGCCCTACAATGAGCAGTTCTTC
few | TRBD2 | TRBJ2-3 | TRBV9 | CASSVAGTSGGAGVADTQYF | TGTGCCAGCAGCGTCGCCGGGACTAGCGGGGGGGCCGGGGTTGCAGATACGCAGTATTTT
few | - | TRBJ1-2 | TRBV11-2 | CASSSVGGDYGYTF | TGTGCCAGCAGCTCCGTGGGGGGCGACTATGGCTACACCTTC
- | - | TRBJ1-1 | TRBV6-1 | CASNQGGTPNTEAFF | TGTGCCAGCAACCAAGGAGGGACACCCAACACTGAAGCTTTCTTT
few | - | TRBJ2-1 | TRBV5-8 | CASSSDFRGGYNEQFF | TGTGCCAGCAGCTCCGATTTCCGCGGAGGGTACAATGAGCAGTTCTTC
- | TRBD1 | TRBJ2-1 | TRBV14 | CASSPRERGLYEQFF | TGTGCCAGCAGCCCCCGAGAAAGGGGGCTCTACGAGCAGTTCTTC
- | - | TRBJ2-7 | TRBV6-1 | CARSEAGRGYEQYF | TGTGCCCGCAGTGAAGCGGGCAGGGGGTACGAGCAGTACTTC
- | - | TRBJ1-6 | TRBV6-2/TRBV6-3 | CASTPAEGGRTNSPLHF | TGTGCCAGCACCCCGGCAGAGGGCGGAAGAACCAATTCACCCCTCCACTTT
- | - | TRBJ2-2 | TRBV11-1 | CASSLFWELFF | TGTGCCAGCAGCTTATTTTGGGAGCTGTTTTTT
few | TRBD1 | TRBJ2-5 | TRBV29-1 | CSVKTGGGETQYF | TGCAGCGTTAAAACAGGGGGAGGAGAGACCCAGTACTTC
few | TRBD2 | TRBJ2-1 | TRBV9 | CASSSLSGRAKNEQFF | TGTGCCAGCAGCTCCCTTAGCGGGAGAGCTAAGAATGAGCAGTTCTTC
few | - | TRBJ2-3 | TRBV7-9 | CASSSTILPLAPTDTQYF | TGTGCCAGCAGCTCGACCATACTGCCTCTGGCCCCCACAGATACGCAGTATTTT
- | - | TRBJ2-3 | TRBV12-3/TRBV12-4 | CASSTTGGGPTDTQYF | TGTGCCAGCAGTACAACCGGGGGCGGCCCCACAGATACGCAGTATTTT
few | - | TRBJ1-4 | TRBV7-9 | CASSSWANEKLFF | TGTGCCAGCAGCTCCTGGGCTAATGAAAAACTGTTTTTT
few | TRBD2 | TRBJ2-3 | TRBV6-2/TRBV6-3 | CASSHTLAGGPMTDTQYF | TGTGCCAGCAGCCATACACTAGCGGGAGGGCCTATGACAGATACGCAGTATTTT
few | TRBD1 | TRBJ1-2 | TRBV27 | CASSFGTGGNGYTF | TGTGCCAGCAGTTTTGGGACAGGGGGCAATGGCTACACCTTC
- | - | TRBJ2-7 | TRBV7-2 | CANSLSRYEQYF | TGTGCCAACAGCTTAAGCCGGTACGAGCAGTACTTC
- | - | TRBJ2-3 | TRBV20-1 | CSAMGYTQYF | TGCAGTGCTATGGGGTACACGCAGTATTTT
- | - | TRBJ2-1 | TRBV27 | CASSQGINEQFF | TGTGCCAGTTCACAGGGAATCAATGAGCAGTTCTTC
- | - | TRBJ2-3 | TRBV6-5 | CASSTRAGGTDTQYF | TGTGCCAGCAGTACCCGGGCAGGGGGCACAGATACGCAGTATTTT
few | TRBD1 | TRBJ1-6 | TRBV20-1 | CSARQGADNSPLHF | TGCAGTGCTAGACAGGGGGCGGATAATTCACCCCTCCACTTT
- | TRBD2 | TRBJ2-5 | TRBV20-1 | CSARPPAGGKGYQETQYF | TGCAGTGCTAGACCGCCAGCGGGAGGGAAGGGGTACCAAGAGACCCAGTACTTC
- | - | TRBJ2-3 | TRBV15 | CATSSFGLTGTDTQYF | TGTGCCACCAGCAGCTTCGGGTTAACTGGCACAGATACGCAGTATTTT
- | - | TRBJ2-7 | TRBV6-2/TRBV6-3 | CASSFLVDEQYF | TGTGCCAGCAGCTTCCTTGTCGATGAGCAGTACTTC